This paragraph covers one TCR beta chain sequence. In its sample, this clonotype was seen many times. This clone's antigen is unknown. Base qualities are missing; no much larger clone stands one base away. The sample originates from a study of T-cell reconstitution after alpha-beta-depleted transplantation in children (dated by TCRdb to 2016 to 2017). For the wider study: T-cell immune reconstitution after TCRalphabeta/CD19-depleted allogeneic hematopoietic cell transplantation in children was quantitatively tracked in the study by means of TCR repertoire profiling.

Results and caveats for the whole study, not just this receptor: In some patients, the high TCRbeta diversity seen at day 60 was put down to recipient T cells and intrathymic progenitors that had survived conditioning. The apparently early recovery of alphabetaT-cell counts about two months after transplant reportedly depended on only several hundred rapidly expanded clones that came from non-depleted graft cells. Hyperexpanded clone frequencies declined over subsequent months; after one year, T-cell counts and TCRbeta diversity were mostly attributed to newly produced T cells.

Looking up the germline V gene (reference sequence) yields CDR1 SEHNR and CDR2 FQNEAQ. The CDR3 runs 15 amino acids, cysteine and phenylalanine included. CDR3 DNA is the only sequence kept; it has 45 bases, read in frame from the first base. V is cut by 3 bases and J by 0 bases, and the space between the germline ends is 9 bases. To prepare the library, PCR was applied. The data were produced on an Illumina HiSeq 2500. To normalize quantification of the TCRbeta repertoire, the TCR libraries were built with molecular barcoding that relied on unique molecular identifiers. Starting from the raw public reads, TCRdb applied fastp trimming at Q25, assembled clones with MiXCR and retained in-frame beta chains. Each record represents a unique CDR3 protein, reported with the most common genes and DNA among its rows. The sample table holds 250,000 or so distinct CDR3 sequences, of which roughly 8.2% were seen once. In total, the top ten clones hold roughly 5.8% of the sample.

The treatment or condition label of this sample denotes: allogeneic hematopoietic cell transplantation with graft depleted of TCRalphabeta T cells and CD19 B cells. Transplant recipients were children who received TCRalphabeta/CD19-depleted allogeneic hematopoietic cell grafts. The origin of this receptor is a male patient under 18 who had a stem cell transplant for acute lymphoblastic leukemia, so the T cells may come from the graft donor. Here the chain combines TRBV7-9 and TRBJ1-3; a confident D gene designation cannot be given. The sample here was PBMCs, mostly from graft donor cells, taken 180 days after TCRalphabeta/CD19-depleted stem cell transplant. The CDR3 protein is CASSLTQVSGNTIYF. At the DNA level, the sequence is TGTGCCAGCAGCTTGACTCAGGTCTCTGGAAACACCATATATTTT.